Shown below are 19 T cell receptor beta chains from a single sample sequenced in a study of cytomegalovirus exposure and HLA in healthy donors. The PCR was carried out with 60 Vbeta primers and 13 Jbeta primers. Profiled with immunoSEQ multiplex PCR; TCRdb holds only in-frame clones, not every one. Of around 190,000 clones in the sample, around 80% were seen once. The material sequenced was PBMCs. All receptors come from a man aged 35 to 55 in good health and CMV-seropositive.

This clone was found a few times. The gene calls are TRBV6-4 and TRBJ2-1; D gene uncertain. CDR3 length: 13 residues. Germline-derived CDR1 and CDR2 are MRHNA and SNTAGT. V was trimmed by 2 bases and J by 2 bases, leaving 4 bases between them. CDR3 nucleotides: TGTGCCAGCAGTGACGGCCCCTACAATGAGCAGTTCTTC. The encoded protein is CASSDGPYNEQFF.

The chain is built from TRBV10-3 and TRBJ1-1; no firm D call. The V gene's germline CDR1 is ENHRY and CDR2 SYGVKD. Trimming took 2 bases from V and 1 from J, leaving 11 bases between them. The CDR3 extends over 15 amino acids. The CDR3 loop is CAISEIGGPNTEAFF. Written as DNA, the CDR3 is TGTGCCATCAGTGAGATCGGAGGACCGAACACTGAAGCTTTCTTT.

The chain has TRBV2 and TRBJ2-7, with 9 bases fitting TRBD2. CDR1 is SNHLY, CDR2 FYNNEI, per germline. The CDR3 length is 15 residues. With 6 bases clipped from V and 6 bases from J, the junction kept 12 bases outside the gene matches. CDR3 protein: CASSRSGGRGGEQYF. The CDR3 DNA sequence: TGTGCCAGCAGCAGAAGCGGGGGGCGCGGGGGCGAGCAGTACTTC.

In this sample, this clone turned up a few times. The CDR3 DNA sequence: TGTGCCAGCAGCTTGGTAGCGCGCTCTGGAAACACCATATATTTT. Its translation is CASSLVARSGNTIYF. This chain uses TRBV5-6 with TRBJ1-3, with unresolved D. The V gene's germline CDR1 is SGHDT and CDR2 YYEEEE. Trimming pared 0 bases from V and 0 bases from J, leaving 7 bases between. The CDR3 extends over 15 amino acids.

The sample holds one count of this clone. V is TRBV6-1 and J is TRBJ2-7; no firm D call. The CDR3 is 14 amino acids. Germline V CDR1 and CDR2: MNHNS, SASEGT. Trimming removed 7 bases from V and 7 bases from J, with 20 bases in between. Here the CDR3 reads CASTKASASEEQYF. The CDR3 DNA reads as TGTGCCAGCACCAAGGCCTCAGCGTCTGAGGAGCAGTACTTC.

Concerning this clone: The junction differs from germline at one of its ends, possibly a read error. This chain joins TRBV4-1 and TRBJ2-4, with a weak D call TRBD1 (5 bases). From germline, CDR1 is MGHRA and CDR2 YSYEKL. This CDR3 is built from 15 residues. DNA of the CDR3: TGCGCCAGCAGCCCCCTCGGCAGGGCTAGAAACAGTCAGTACTTC. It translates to CASSPLGRARNSQYF.

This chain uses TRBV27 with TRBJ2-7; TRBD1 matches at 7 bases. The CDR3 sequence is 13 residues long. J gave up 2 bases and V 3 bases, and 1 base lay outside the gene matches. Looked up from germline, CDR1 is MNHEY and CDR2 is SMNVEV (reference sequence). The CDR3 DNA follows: TGTGCCAGCAGTTTGACAGGGACCTACGAGCAGTACTTC. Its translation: CASSLTGTYEQYF.

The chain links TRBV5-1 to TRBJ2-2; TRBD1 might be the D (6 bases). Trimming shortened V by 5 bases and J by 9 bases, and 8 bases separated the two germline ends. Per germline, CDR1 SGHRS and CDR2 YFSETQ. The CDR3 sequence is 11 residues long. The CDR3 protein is CASRGARELFF. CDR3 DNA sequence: TGCGCCAGCAGGGGGGCGCGGGAGCTGTTTTTT.

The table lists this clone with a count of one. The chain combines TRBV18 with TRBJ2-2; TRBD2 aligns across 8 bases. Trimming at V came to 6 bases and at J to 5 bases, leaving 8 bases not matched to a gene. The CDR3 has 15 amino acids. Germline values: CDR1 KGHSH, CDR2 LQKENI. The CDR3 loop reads CASSLSGRGTGELFF. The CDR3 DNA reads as TGTGCCAGCTCTCTCAGCGGGAGAGGAACCGGGGAGCTGTTTTTT.

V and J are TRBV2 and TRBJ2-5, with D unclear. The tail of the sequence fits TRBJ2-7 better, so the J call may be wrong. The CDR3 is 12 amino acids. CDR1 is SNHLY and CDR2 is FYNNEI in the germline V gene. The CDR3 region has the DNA TGTGCCAGCACAGGCCTCTCCTACGAGCAGTACTTC. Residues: CASTGLSYEQYF.

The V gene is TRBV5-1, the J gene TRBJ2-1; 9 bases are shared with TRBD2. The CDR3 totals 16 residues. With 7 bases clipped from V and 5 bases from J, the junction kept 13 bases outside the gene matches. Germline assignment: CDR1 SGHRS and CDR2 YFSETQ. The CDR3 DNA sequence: TGCGCCAGCGCCGGGACAGTGACTAGCGGCAACAATGAGCAGTTCTTC. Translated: CASAGTVTSGNNEQFF.

CDR3 sequence reads: CASSVGAESYEQYF. The CDR3 nucleotides read TGTGCCAGCAGCGTAGGGGCAGAATCCTACGAGCAGTACTTC. This chain uses TRBV9 with TRBJ2-7; no firm D call. Trimming stripped 0 bases from V and 1 base from J, with 8 bases between. Germline CDR1 reads SGDLS; CDR2 reads YYNGEE. The CDR3 totals 14 residues.

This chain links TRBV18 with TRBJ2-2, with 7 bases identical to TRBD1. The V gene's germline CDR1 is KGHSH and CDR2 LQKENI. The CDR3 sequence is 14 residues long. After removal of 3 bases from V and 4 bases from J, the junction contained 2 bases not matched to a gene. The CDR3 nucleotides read TGTGCCAGCTCACCGGGACAGACCACCGGGGAGCTGTTTTTT. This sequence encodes CASSPGQTTGELFF.

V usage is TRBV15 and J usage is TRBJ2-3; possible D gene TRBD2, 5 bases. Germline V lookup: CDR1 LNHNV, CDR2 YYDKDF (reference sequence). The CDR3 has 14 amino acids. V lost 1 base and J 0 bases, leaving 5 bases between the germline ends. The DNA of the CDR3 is TGTGCCACCAGCAGAGGGACTAGCACAGATACGCAGTATTTT. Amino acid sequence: CATSRGTSTDTQYF.

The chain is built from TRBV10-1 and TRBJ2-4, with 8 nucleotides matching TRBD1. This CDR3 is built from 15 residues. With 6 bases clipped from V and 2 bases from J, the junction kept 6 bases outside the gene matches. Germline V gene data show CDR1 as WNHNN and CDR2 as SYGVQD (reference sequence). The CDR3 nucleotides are TGCGCCAGCAGCTCAGGGGGCGCATCCAAAAACATTCAGTACTTC. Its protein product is CASSSGGASKNIQYF.

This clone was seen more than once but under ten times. The DNA for the CDR3 is TGTGCCAGCAGCCTAGTGACAGAGATAGCCAAAAACATTCAGTACTTC. Its translation: CASSLVTEIAKNIQYF. This sequence joins TRBV4-2 and TRBJ2-4; tentative D call: TRBD1 (5 bases). Germline values: CDR1 LGHNA, CDR2 YNFKEQ. CDR3 length equals 16 residues. V lost 4 bases and J lost 0, with 13 bases in between.

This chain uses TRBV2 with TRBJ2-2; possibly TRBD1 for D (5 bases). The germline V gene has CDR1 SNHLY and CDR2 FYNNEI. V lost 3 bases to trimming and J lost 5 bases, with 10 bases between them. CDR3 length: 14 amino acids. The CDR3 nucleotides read TGTGCCAGCAGTGAGAGACAGCTGACCGGGGAGCTGTTTTTT. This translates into CASSERQLTGELFF.

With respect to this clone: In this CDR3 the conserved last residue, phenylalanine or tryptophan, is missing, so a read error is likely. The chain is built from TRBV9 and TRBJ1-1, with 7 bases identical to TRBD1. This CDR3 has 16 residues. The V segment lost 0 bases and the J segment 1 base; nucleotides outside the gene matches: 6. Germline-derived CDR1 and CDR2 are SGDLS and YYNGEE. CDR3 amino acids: CASSVDPDRANTEAFS. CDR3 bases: TGTGCCAGCAGCGTAGATCCTGACAGGGCGAACACTGAAGCTTTCTCT.

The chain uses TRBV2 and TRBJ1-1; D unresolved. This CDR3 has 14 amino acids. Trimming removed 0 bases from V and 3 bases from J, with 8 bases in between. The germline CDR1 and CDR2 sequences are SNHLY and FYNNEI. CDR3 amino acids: CASSEASGYTEAFF. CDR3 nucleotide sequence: TGTGCCAGCAGTGAAGCGAGCGGCTACACTGAAGCTTTCTTT. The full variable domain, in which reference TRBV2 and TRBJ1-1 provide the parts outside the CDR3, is EPEVTQTPSHQVTQMGQEVILRCVPISNHLYFYWYRQILGQKVEFLVSFYNNEISEKSEIFDDQFSVERPDGSNFTLKIRSTKLEDSAMYFCASSEASGYTEAFFGQGTRLTVV.